These 2 T cell receptor beta chains originate from one sample sequenced in a study of shared clonotypes between healthy human individuals. TCRdb keeps only in-frame clones here, not all; method: immunoSEQ multiplex PCR. The table shows about 1 million clones, with about 80% occurring only once. The specimen sequenced was memory CD4+ T cells sorted from blood. Subset specified: CD45RA-negative fraction. The receptors derive from a man aged 18 to 29 in good health.

The chain combines TRBV6-6 with TRBJ2-1, with 7 bases fitting TRBD2. Germline V gene data show CDR1 as MNHNY and CDR2 as SVGAGI (reference sequence). The CDR3 is 14 amino acids. Trimming cost V 8 bases and J 4 bases; bases outside gene matches: 8. CDR3 sequence (DNA): TGTGCCAGCTCCCTTGAGGGAGGGTACAATGAGCAGTTCTTC. Protein sequence: CASSLEGGYNEQFF.

This chain connects TRBV5-6 to TRBJ2-5, with TRBD1 matching over 10 bases. The CDR3 runs 14 residues. Germline assignment: CDR1 SGHDT and CDR2 YYEEEE. V dropped 4 bases and J dropped 11; count of bases not matched to a gene: 11. CDR3 sequence: CASSPGQGWREQYF. The CDR3 coding sequence is TGTGCCAGCAGCCCGGGACAGGGGTGGAGGGAGCAGTACTTC.